The following is a TCR beta chain sequence with its context. The antigen remains unidentified. The record originates from a study of monozygotic twins with inflammatory bowel disease. Study outcomes and limitations: Twins with IBD were found to have lower TCRbeta diversity (inverse Simpson) than healthy co-twins.

PCR of TCRalpha and TCRbeta cDNA was nested, with two rounds of approximately 17 and 9 cycles. Reprocessing the 5' RACE reads, TCRdb reports a single entry for every CDR3 protein and omits DNA. This sample's table reports about 160,000 distinct CDR3 sequences. CDR1 SNHLY and CDR2 FYNNEI come from the germline V gene. The CDR3 is 14 residues long. The chain couples TRBV2 to TRBJ2-6. The TCR sequence derives from a human donor with ulcerative colitis or Crohn's disease, or a healthy co-twin of an affected twin (not recorded which). Input material: blood. The CDR3 here is CASSGDSGANVLTF.